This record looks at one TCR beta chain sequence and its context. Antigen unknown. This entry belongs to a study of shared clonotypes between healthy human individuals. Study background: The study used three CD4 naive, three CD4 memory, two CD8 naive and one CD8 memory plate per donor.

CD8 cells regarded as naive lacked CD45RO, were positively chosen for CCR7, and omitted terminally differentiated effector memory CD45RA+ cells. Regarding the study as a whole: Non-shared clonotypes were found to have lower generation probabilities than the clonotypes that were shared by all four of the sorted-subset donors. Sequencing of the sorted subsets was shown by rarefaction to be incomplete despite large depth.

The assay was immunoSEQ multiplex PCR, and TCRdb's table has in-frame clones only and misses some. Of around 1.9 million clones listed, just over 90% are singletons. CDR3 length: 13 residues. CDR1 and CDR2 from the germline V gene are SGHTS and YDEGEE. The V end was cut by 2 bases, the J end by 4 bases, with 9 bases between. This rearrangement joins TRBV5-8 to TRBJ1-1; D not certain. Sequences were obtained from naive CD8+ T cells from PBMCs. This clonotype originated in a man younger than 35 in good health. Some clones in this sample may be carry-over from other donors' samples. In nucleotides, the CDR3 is TGTGCCAGCAGCTTAGTCCGGGGCACTGAAGCTTTCTTT. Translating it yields CASSLVRGTEAFF.